These 5 T cell receptor beta chains share one sample of origin, sequenced in a study of cytomegalovirus exposure and HLA in healthy donors. The PCR made use of 60 Vbeta and 13 Jbeta primers. Assay used: immunoSEQ multiplex PCR; TCRdb lists only in-frame clones, some missing. The sample holds some 130,000 clones, roughly 78% seen once. The sequenced sample was PBMCs. The receptors here all came from a man aged 25 to 40 in good health.

This rearrangement joins TRBV29-1 to TRBJ1-1; D perhaps matches TRBD1 (6 bases). CDR3 length: 12 amino acids. V lost 5 bases and J lost 0, with 7 bases in between. CDR1 is SQVTM and CDR2 is ANQGSEA in the germline V gene. The CDR3 protein is CSVSGVNTEAFF. The CDR3 coding sequence is TGCAGCGTTTCAGGGGTGAACACTGAAGCTTTCTTT.

The V and J genes are TRBV5-1 and TRBJ2-1; D is perhaps TRBD1 (6 bases). Trimming pared 4 bases from V and 10 bases from J, leaving 15 bases between. The CDR3 is 13 residues long. Germline lookup yields CDR1 SGHRS and CDR2 YFSETQ. CDR3 nucleotide sequence: TGCGCCAGCAGCGAGCAGGGGAACGGGGAGCAGTTCTTC. Its translation: CASSEQGNGEQFF.

This clone was observed a few times. The rearrangement links TRBV11-3 to TRBJ2-1; TRBD2 aligns across 7 bases. Losses at the gene ends were 6 bases for V and 9 bases for J; bases not matched to a gene: 8. The CDR3 spans 13 residues. The germline V gene has CDR1 SGHNT and CDR2 YENEEA. Written as DNA, the CDR3 is TGTGCCAGCAGTATCAGCGGGACGGCTGAGCAGTTCTTC. It specifies CASSISGTAEQFF.

The sample holds a few counts of this clone. This rearrangement joins TRBV6-1 to TRBJ2-1; tentatively, D is TRBD2 (6 bases). The CDR3 has 14 residues. The germline CDR1 and CDR2 sequences are MNHNS and SASEGT. V lost 1 base to trimming and J lost 2 bases, with 6 bases between them. Written as DNA, the CDR3 is TGTGCCAGCAGTGAAGGCGGGGCCTACAATGAGCAGTTCTTC. Its translation is CASSEGGAYNEQFF.

The chain joins TRBV29-1 to TRBJ2-3; 7 bases agree with TRBD1. V was clipped by 2 bases and J by 6 bases; unmatched bases: 11. This CDR3 has 15 amino acids. The V gene's germline CDR1 is SQVTM and CDR2 ANQGSEA. CDR3 amino acids: CSVETRGQVLDTQYF. The CDR3, as DNA: TGCAGCGTTGAAACTAGGGGGCAGGTGTTGGATACGCAGTATTTT.